This TCR beta chain was recorded in a study of long-term antiretroviral therapy in people with HIV. Across the whole study: The earliest samples came about a decade before the 2015 immediate-ART recommendation. Study results and caveats: The repertoire was dominated at all time points by clones expanded before ART.

Every participant with HIV received treatment in the United States. The CDR3 sequence is 13 residues long. Germline assignment: CDR1 SGHNT and CDR2 YYREEE (reference sequence). Trimming took off 0 bases at V and 6 bases at J, with 6 bases between the two ends. Researchers report immunoSEQ v3.0 was run at survey level. Measured with immunoSEQ multiplex PCR; TCRdb has only the in-frame clones, and not every one. The sample holds about 27,000 clones, 70% to 90% seen once. In the case of this clone: Its antigen is not identified.

This sequence originates from a middle-aged man with HIV. Sequenced here: unsorted PBMCs, sampled 3 years after starting antiretroviral therapy. The chain is built from TRBV5-4 and TRBJ2-2, with no clear D. Here the CDR3 reads CASSLDPSGELFF. As DNA, the CDR3 is TGTGCCAGCAGCTTGGACCCCTCCGGGGAGCTGTTTTTT.